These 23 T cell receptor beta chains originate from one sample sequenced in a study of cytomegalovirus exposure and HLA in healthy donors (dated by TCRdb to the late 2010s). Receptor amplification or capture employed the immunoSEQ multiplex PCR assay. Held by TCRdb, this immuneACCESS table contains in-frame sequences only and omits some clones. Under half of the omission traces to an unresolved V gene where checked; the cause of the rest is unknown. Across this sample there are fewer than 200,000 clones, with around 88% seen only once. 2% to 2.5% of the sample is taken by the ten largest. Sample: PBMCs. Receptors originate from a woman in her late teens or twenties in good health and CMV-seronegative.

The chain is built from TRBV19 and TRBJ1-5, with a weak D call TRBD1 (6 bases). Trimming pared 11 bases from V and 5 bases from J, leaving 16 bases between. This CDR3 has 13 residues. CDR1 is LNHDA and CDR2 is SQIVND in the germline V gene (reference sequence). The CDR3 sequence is CAGGDTGYQPQHF. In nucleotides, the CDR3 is TGTGCCGGGGGGGACACCGGTTATCAGCCCCAGCATTTT.

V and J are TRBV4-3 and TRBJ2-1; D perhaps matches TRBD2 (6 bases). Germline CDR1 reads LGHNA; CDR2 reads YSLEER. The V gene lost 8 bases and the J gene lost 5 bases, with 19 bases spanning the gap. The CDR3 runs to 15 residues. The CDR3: CASSNSGTGDNEQFF. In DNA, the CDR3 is TGCGCCAGCTCAAATTCCGGGACTGGGGACAATGAGCAGTTCTTC.

CDR3 sequence (DNA): TGTGCCAGCAGCGTCGGGGACAGGGTGGAGCAGTACTTC. It specifies CASSVGDRVEQYF. The genes are TRBV9 and TRBJ2-7; the match to TRBD1 covers 9 bases. Germline V CDR1 and CDR2: SGDLS, YYNGEE. V dropped 2 bases and J dropped 7; count of bases not matched to a gene: 4. This CDR3 contains 13 residues.

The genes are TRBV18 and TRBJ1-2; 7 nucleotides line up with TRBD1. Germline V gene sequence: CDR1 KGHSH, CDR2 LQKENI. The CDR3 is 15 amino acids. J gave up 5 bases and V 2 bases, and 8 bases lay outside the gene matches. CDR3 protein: CASSPSRDSGYGYTF. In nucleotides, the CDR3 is TGTGCCAGCTCACCAAGTCGGGACAGCGGATATGGCTACACCTTC.

The CDR3 loop reads CAIRRVASRAFF. In nucleotides, the CDR3 is TGTGCCATCAGACGGGTCGCTTCTAGGGCTTTCTTT. The chain is built from TRBV10-3 and TRBJ1-1; D ambiguous. Germline assignment: CDR1 ENHRY and CDR2 SYGVKD. The CDR3 has 12 residues. Deletions cut 6 bases from V and 11 bases from J, with 16 bases between.

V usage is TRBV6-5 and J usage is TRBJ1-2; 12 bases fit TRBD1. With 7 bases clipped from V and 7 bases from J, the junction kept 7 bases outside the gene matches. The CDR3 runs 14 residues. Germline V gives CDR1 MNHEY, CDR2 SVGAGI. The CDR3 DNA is TGTGCCAGCATTCCGGGACAGGGGGCCTCTGGCTACACCTTC. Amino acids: CASIPGQGASGYTF.

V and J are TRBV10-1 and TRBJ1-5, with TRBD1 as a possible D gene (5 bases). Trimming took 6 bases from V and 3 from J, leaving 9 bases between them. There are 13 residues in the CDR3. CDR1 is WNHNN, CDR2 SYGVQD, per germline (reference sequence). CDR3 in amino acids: CASRKGLNQPQHF. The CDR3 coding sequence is TGCGCCAGCAGGAAGGGGCTCAATCAGCCCCAGCATTTT.

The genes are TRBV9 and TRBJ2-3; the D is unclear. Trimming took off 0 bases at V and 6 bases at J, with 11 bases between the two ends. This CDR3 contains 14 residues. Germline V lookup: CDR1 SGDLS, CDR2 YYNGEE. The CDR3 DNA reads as TGTGCCAGCAGCGTAGGACCCGGCGGTGATACGCAGTATTTT. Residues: CASSVGPGGDTQYF.

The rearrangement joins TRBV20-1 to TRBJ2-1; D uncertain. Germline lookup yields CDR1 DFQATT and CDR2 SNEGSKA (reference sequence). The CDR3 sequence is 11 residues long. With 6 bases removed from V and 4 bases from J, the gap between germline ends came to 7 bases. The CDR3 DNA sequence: TGCAGTGCGAGTAGATACAATGAGCAGTTCTTC. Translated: CSASRYNEQFF.

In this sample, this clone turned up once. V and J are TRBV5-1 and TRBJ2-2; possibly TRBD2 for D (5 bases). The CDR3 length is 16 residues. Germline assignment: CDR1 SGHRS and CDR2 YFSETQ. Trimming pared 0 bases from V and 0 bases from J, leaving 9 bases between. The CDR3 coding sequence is TGCGCCAGCAGCTTGGTAGGCGGGTCGAACACCGGGGAGCTGTTTTTT. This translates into CASSLVGGSNTGELFF.

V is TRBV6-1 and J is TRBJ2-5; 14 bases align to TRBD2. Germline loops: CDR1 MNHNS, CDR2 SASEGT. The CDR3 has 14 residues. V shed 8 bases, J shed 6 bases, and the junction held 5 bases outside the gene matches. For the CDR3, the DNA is TGTGCCAGCTGGGGGACTAGCGGGAGTAAGACCCAGTACTTC. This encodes CASWGTSGSKTQYF.

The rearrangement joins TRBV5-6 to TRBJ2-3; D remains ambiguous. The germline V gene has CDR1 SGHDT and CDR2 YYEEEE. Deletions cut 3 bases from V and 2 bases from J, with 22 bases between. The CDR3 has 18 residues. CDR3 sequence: CASSSGGYREIFTDTQYF. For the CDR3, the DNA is TGTGCCAGCAGCTCCGGTGGCTACAGAGAGATATTCACAGATACGCAGTATTTT.

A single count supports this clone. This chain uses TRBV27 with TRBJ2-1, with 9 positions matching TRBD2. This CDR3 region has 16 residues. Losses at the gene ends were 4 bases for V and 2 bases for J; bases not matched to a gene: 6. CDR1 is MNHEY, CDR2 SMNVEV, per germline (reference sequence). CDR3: CASSYTGLATYNEQFF. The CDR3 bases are TGTGCCAGCAGTTATACCGGACTAGCGACCTACAATGAGCAGTTCTTC.

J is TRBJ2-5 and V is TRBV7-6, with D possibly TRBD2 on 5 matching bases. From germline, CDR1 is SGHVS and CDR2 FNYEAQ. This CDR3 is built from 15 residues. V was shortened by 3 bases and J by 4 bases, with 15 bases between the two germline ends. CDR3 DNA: TGTGCCAGCAGCTTGCCCCTTGACGGAGGAGAGACCCAGTACTTC. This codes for CASSLPLDGGETQYF.

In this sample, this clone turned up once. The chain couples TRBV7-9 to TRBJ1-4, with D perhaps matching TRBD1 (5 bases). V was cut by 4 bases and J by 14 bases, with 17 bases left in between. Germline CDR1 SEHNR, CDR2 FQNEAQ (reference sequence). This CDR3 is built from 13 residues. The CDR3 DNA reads TGTGCCAGCAGCTCCCTCGGGTCCCGGGGGCTGTTTTTT. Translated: CASSSLGSRGLFF.

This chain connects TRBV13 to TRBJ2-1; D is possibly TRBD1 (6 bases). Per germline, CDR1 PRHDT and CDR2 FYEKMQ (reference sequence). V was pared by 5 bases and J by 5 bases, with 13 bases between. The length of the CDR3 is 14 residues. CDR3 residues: CASSRGNRDNEQFF. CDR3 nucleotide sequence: TGTGCCAGCAGCCGAGGTAACAGGGACAATGAGCAGTTCTTC.

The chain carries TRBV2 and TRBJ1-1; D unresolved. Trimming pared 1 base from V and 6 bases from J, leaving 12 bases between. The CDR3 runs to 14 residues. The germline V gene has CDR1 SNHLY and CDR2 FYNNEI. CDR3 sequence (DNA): TGTGCCAGCAGTGAAGGGCAGAGGAGCCCTGAAGCTTTCTTT. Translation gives CASSEGQRSPEAFF. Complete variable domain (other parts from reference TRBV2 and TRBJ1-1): EPEVTQTPSHQVTQMGQEVILRCVPISNHLYFYWYRQILGQKVEFLVSFYNNEISEKSEIFDDQFSVERPDGSNFTLKIRSTKLEDSAMYFCASSEGQRSPEAFFGQGTRLTVV.

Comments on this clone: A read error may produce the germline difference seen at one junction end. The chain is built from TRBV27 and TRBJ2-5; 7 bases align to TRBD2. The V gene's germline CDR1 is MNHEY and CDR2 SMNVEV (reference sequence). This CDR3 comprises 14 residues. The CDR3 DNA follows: TGTGCCGGCAGTTTATCTCTAGCGGTGGAGACCCAGTACTTC. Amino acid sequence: CAGSLSLAVETQYF.

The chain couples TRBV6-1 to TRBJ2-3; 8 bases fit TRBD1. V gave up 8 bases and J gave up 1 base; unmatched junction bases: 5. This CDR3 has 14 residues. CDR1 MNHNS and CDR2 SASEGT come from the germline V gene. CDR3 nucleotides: TGTGCCAGCTACCGGACAGGGCGCACAGATACGCAGTATTTT. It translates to CASYRTGRTDTQYF.

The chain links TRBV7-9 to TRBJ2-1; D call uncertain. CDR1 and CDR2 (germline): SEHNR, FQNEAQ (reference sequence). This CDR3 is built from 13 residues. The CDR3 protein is CASQPSSYNEQFF. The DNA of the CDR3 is TGTGCGAGCCAACCTAGCTCCTACAATGAGCAGTTCTTC. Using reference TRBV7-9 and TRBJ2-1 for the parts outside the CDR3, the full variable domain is DTGVSQNPRHKITKRGQNVTFRCDPISEHNRLYWYRQTLGQGPEFLTYFQNEAQLEKSRLLSDRFSAERPKGSFSTLEIQRTEQGDSAMYLCASQPSSYNEQFFGPGTRLTVL.

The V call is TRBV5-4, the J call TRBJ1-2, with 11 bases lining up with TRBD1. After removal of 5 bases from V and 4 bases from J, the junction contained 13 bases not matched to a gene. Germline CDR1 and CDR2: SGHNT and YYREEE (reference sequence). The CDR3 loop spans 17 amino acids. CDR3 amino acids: CASRLGTGGGPGYGYTF. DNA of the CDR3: TGTGCCAGCAGACTCGGGACAGGGGGAGGACCGGGCTATGGCTACACCTTC.

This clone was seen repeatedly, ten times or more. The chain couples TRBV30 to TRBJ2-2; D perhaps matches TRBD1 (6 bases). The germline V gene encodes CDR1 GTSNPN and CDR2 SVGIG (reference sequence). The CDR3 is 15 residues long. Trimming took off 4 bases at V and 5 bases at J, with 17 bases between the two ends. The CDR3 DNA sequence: TGTGCCTGGAAGGCTCTGCCAGGGGAGACCGGGGAGCTGTTTTTT. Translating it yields CAWKALPGETGELFF. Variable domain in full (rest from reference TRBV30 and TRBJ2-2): SQTIHQWPATLVQPVGSPLSLECTVEGTSNPNLYWYRQAAGRGLQLLFYSVGIGQISSEVPQNLSASRPQDRQFILSSKKLLLSDSGFYLCAWKALPGETGELFFGEGSRLTVL.

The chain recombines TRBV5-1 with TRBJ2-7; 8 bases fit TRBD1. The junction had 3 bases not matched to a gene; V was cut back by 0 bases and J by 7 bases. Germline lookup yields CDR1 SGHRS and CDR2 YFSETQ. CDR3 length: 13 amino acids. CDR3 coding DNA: TGCGCCAGCAGCTTGGGGACAGGGCAGGAGCAGTACTTC. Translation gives CASSLGTGQEQYF.